Listed below are T cell receptor beta chains from one sample, sequenced in a study of CD8 T cells in Susac syndrome. MiXCR, applied by TCRdb to the immunoSEQ multiplex PCR reads, yields one record per CDR3 protein. The table has some 150,000 distinct CDR3 sequences, 90% to 95% seen once. Sample: CD4+ T cells from PBMCs. Receptors were obtained from a human donor with Susac syndrome. CDR3s include the opening cysteine and the closing phenylalanine or tryptophan. D genes are given only for firm matches. Where a row states a size, it is once, few, many or the class of an expanded clone; other rows omit it.

D	size	V	CDR3
.	.	TRBV6-2/TRBV6-3	CASSYKTSGANVLTF
.	.	TRBV5-4	CASRGDQETQYF
.	.	TRBV14	CASSPKGRLGPGTPQYF
.	once	TRBV7-8	CASSLYQTGNNEQFF
.	.	TRBV4-1	CASSQEKELPTYEQYF
TRBD2	.	TRBV9	CASSVEGTSATDTQYF
TRBD2	.	TRBV5-4	CASSFTSGGEETQYF
.	.	TRBV7-8	CASSPGSMNTEAFF
.	.	TRBV29-1	CSVRQATYEQYF
.	.	TRBV14	CASSPPSGRGSAEAFF
.	.	TRBV19	CASRWRDRNTEAFF
.	.	TRBV24-1	CATSESDSRQPQHF
.	.	TRBV15	CATSRDSLETQYF
.	.	TRBV18	CASSLKTVGNTEAFF
.	.	TRBV20-1	CSAILGRGSDTQYF
.	.	TRBV7-2	CASSFEPRVRYEQYF
.	.	TRBV14	CASSQKPGPSTDTQYF
.	.	TRBV13	CASSSRTAAVYEQYF
.	.	TRBV19	CASRWGRANTGELFF
.	.	TRBV20-1	CSAHPGAGYEQYF
.	.	TRBV3-1	CASSSLSGTEAFF
.	.	TRBV12-5	CASGIKAEKLFF
.	.	TRBV29-1	CSVDEGSAEAFF
TRBD2	.	TRBV13	CASSRGEEETQYF
.	.	TRBV21-1	CASSKVRQDRYLPNVLTF
TRBD1	.	TRBV23-1	CAILQGWKGNSPLHF
.	.	TRBV23-1	CASSQSRDGPYEQYF
.	.	TRBV7-7	CASSLQEQETQYF